Following are 10 T cell receptor beta chains from one sample sequenced in a study of shared clonotypes between healthy human individuals. Using immunoSEQ multiplex PCR, the repertoire was profiled, and TCRdb retains in-frame clones only, with some absent. This sample has approximately 440,000 clones, with 75% to 80% found just once. The sequenced sample consisted of PBMCs. Receptors were obtained from a woman in her thirties or forties in good health. Some clones in this sample may be carry-over from other donors' samples.

The chain employs TRBV7-3 and TRBJ2-1, with no clear D. V was cut by 6 bases and J by 3 bases, with 9 bases left in between. CDR1 and CDR2 from the germline V gene are SGHTA and FQGTGA. CDR3 length equals 13 residues. The CDR3, as DNA: TGTGCCAGCAGTAGGTCGGACTACAATGAGCAGTTCTTC. Residues: CASSRSDYNEQFF.

This chain joins TRBV28 and TRBJ1-4; D is uncertain. The CDR3 is 12 residues long. Germline values: CDR1 MDHEN, CDR2 SYDVKM. With 6 bases removed from V and 15 bases from J, the gap between germline ends came to 17 bases. CDR3 in amino acids: CASSYGLGEVFF. For the CDR3, the DNA is TGTGCCAGCAGCTACGGGTTGGGCGAGGTGTTTTTT.

In this sample, this clone turned up a few times. V usage is TRBV10-3 and J usage is TRBJ1-1, with 8 nucleotides matching TRBD1. Germline trimming cut 4 bases from V and 3 bases from J; bases unmatched to any gene: 4. Germline V gene lookup returns CDR1 ENHRY and CDR2 SYGVKD. This CDR3 has 14 amino acids. This CDR3 is CAISGTGGDTEAFF. In DNA, the CDR3 is TGTGCCATCAGTGGAACAGGGGGGGACACTGAAGCTTTCTTT.

Only one count was recorded for this clone. The chain is built from TRBV6-5 and TRBJ2-7, with a tentative D call TRBD1 (6 bases). The germline gives CDR1 MNHEY, CDR2 SVGAGI. The CDR3 has 14 residues. The V end lost 7 bases, the J end lost 0 bases, and 13 bases lay between the germline ends. The CDR3, as DNA: TGTGCCAGCAAACCCCGGGACACCTCCTACGAGCAGTACTTC. This gives the protein CASKPRDTSYEQYF.

The chain is built from TRBV19 and TRBJ1-1, with D hard to call. V was shortened by 0 bases and J by 1 base, with 12 bases between the two germline ends. Germline V gene lookup returns CDR1 LNHDA and CDR2 SQIVND (reference sequence). CDR3 length: 16 residues. The CDR3 DNA follows: TGTGCCAGTAGTATAGATGGTCCCCGAAGGAACACTGAAGCTTTCTTT. Translating it yields CASSIDGPRRNTEAFF.

Worth noting for this clone: It is likely a read error: a sequence one base away is far more abundant. The gene calls are TRBV5-4 and TRBJ2-5, with D perhaps being TRBD1 or TRBD2 (5 bases each). The closer fit of TRBJ2-7 to the DNA end suggests the J call may be wrong. Looked up from germline, CDR1 is SGHNT and CDR2 is YYREEE (reference sequence). The CDR3 spans 13 residues. The CDR3 DNA reads TGTGCCAGCAGCTTGGACCCAGGGAGCGAGCAGTACTTC. This translates into CASSLDPGSEQYF.

V usage is TRBV27 and J usage is TRBJ1-4; 10 nucleotides match TRBD1. The length of the CDR3 is 15 residues. V shed 5 bases, J shed 5 bases, and the junction held 5 bases outside the gene matches. From germline, CDR1 is MNHEY and CDR2 SMNVEV (reference sequence). The CDR3 loop is CASSDRGLVNEKLFF. The CDR3 DNA reads TGTGCCAGCAGTGACAGGGGGCTTGTAAATGAAAAACTGTTTTTT.

With respect to this clone: At one of its ends the junction is not consistent with the germline gene, which may arise from a read error. V and J are TRBV27 and TRBJ1-5; 8 nucleotides match TRBD1. The V gene's germline CDR1 is MNHEY and CDR2 SMNVEV (reference sequence). The CDR3 loop spans 14 amino acids. The CDR3 sequence: CTSSLYRGTEPQHF. The CDR3 nucleotides read TGTACCAGCAGTTTGTACAGGGGGACGGAGCCCCAGCATTTT.

The chain has TRBV23-1 and TRBJ2-1, with a possible D match to TRBD1 (6 bases). TRBV23-1 is annotated as an ORF whose role is uncertain. V lost 5 bases and J lost 2, with 37 bases in between. This CDR3 is built from 23 residues. This CDR3 is CASSLPGHLNPNSLVGAYNEQFF. The CDR3, as DNA: TGCGCCAGCAGTTTGCCGGGACACCTTAATCCAAATTCCCTTGTTGGAGCCTACAATGAGCAGTTCTTC.

This clone was counted only a few times. V is TRBV5-4 and J is TRBJ2-7; maybe TRBD1 (5 bases). V was trimmed by 3 bases and J by 2 bases, leaving 12 bases between them. The V gene's germline CDR1 is SGHNT and CDR2 YYREEE (reference sequence). This CDR3 is built from 14 residues. CDR3 DNA: TGTGCCAGCAGCTGGAGAAGGGGAACCTACGAGCAGTACTTC. Translated: CASSWRRGTYEQYF.